One sample yielded the 23 T cell receptor beta chains listed below, sequenced in a study of response to subunit inactivated influenza vaccine. MiXCR, run by TCRdb on the RT-PCR reads, gives a single entry per CDR3 protein. Of about 650,000 distinct CDR3 sequences in the sample, 14% were seen once. Sequenced material: PBMCs from blood, taken 14 to 15 days before vaccination. The receptors originated from a man in his fifties or sixties who received an inactivated influenza vaccine.

For this clonotype: This sequence may be a read error, since a much larger clone differs from it by one base. This rearrangement joins TRBV11-2 to TRBJ2-1, with a possible D match to TRBD2 (6 bases). The germline V and J ends were trimmed by 6 bases and 2 bases, with 8 bases remaining between them. In germline, CDR1 is SGHAT, CDR2 FQNNGV. This CDR3 has 13 amino acids. The CDR3, as DNA: TGTGCCAGCAGAGGGACTCCCTACAATGAGCAGTTCTTC. Residues: CASRGTPYNEQFF.

This clonotype was observed a few times. J is TRBJ2-3 and V is TRBV12-3 or TRBV12-4; TRBD2 matches at 13 bases. This CDR3 has 16 amino acids. V lost 4 bases, J lost 1 base, and 2 bases stayed unmatched. This CDR3 reads CASSWGLAGRTDTQYF. The CDR3 nucleotides are TGTGCCAGCAGTTGGGGACTAGCGGGGCGCACAGATACGCAGTATTTT.

This clonotype has only a few counts. V usage is TRBV7-9 and J usage is TRBJ1-2, with 7 bases matching TRBD1. The length of the CDR3 is 13 residues. CDR1 and CDR2 from the germline V gene are SEHNR and FQNEAQ (reference sequence). With V trimmed by 5 bases and J by 8 bases, 8 bases remained unmatched. CDR3 sequence reads: CASSLIQGSGYTF. The CDR3 bases are TGTGCCAGCAGCCTTATACAGGGGTCCGGCTACACCTTC.

The chain joins TRBV7-2 to TRBJ2-3; 11 bases agree with TRBD2. The CDR3 totals 16 residues. V was clipped by 5 bases and J by 8 bases; unmatched bases: 12. Germline V gene lookup returns CDR1 SGHTA and CDR2 FQGNSA. This CDR3 is CASSRTLAGGRGTQYF. The CDR3, as DNA: TGTGCCAGCAGCAGGACCCTAGCGGGAGGCCGAGGTACGCAGTATTTT.

The sample holds a few counts of this clonotype. The chain recombines TRBV4-3 with TRBJ2-7; 8 bases are a match to TRBD2. This CDR3 spans 15 amino acids. V lost 3 bases, J lost 4 bases, and 8 bases stayed unmatched. Germline V gene data show CDR1 as LGHNA and CDR2 as YSLEER. The CDR3 is CASSQTAGVWYEQYF. CDR3 nucleotide sequence: TGCGCCAGCAGCCAGACAGCGGGAGTATGGTACGAGCAGTACTTC.

This clonotype has only a few counts. The chain couples TRBV6-1 to TRBJ2-5, with TRBD2 matching over 10 bases. V lost 7 bases and J lost 5; bases outside the gene matches: 10. CDR1 is MNHNS, CDR2 SASEGT, per germline. The CDR3 loop spans 15 amino acids. The CDR3 DNA reads as TGTGCCAGCACCCCGACTAGCGGGCCCGGGGAGACCCAGTACTTC. Residues: CASTPTSGPGETQYF.

This chain connects TRBV20-1 to TRBJ1-3; no reliable D call. Germline V lookup: CDR1 DFQATT, CDR2 SNEGSKA (reference sequence). This CDR3 comprises 14 residues. Trimming removed 4 bases at V and 3 bases at J, with 13 bases between. The CDR3 is CSATNPMHGNTIYF. As DNA, the CDR3 is TGCAGTGCTACCAATCCCATGCATGGAAACACCATATATTTT.

The V call is TRBV2, the J call TRBJ2-7; 9 nucleotides line up with TRBD1. J lost 4 bases, V lost 1 base, and 5 bases had no gene match. Germline CDR1 and CDR2: SNHLY and FYNNEI. The CDR3 is made up of 15 amino acids. For the CDR3, the DNA is TGTGCCAGCAGTGAAGGGGGGACAGGGATGTACGAGCAGTACTTC. It translates to CASSEGGTGMYEQYF.

This clonotype rates as medium-sized. The J gene is TRBJ2-7, the V gene TRBV21-1; no check of the table's D call, TRBD1, against the DNA was made. TRBV21-1 is listed as a pseudogene. This CDR3 comprises 16 residues. CDR3 loop: CASSKVRDRGNYEQYF. CDR3 bases: TGTGCCAGCAGCAAAGTACGGGACAGGGGAAACTACGAGCAGTACTTC.

V and J are TRBV29-1 and TRBJ1-3; D ambiguous. Trimming stripped 4 bases from V and 0 bases from J, with 7 bases between. Germline V CDR1 and CDR2: SQVTM, ANQGSEA. CDR3 size: 13 residues. The DNA for the CDR3 is TGCAGCGTTGGGCAGAGCTCTGGAAACACCATATATTTT. Translated: CSVGQSSGNTIYF.

This clonotype was observed a handful of times. The rearrangement uses TRBV20-1 and TRBJ2-7; 13 bases agree with TRBD2. The CDR3 is made up of 14 amino acids. Germline values: CDR1 DFQATT, CDR2 SNEGSKA (reference sequence). V was clipped by 4 bases and J by 4 bases; unmatched bases: 4. The CDR3 DNA sequence: TGCAGTGCTAAGTGGACTAGCGGGAGTTACGAGCAGTACTTC. It encodes CSAKWTSGSYEQYF.

The sample holds a few counts of this clonotype. A read error may produce the germline difference seen at one junction end. V gene TRBV5-1 combines with J gene TRBJ2-5, with D possibly TRBD1 on 7 matching bases. The CDR3 runs to 12 residues. CDR1 SGHRS and CDR2 YFSETQ come from the germline V gene. Written as DNA, the CDR3 is TGCGCCAGCAGCTCTGGGCGGGACAGTAATTTCTTC. Translation gives CASSSGRDSNFF.

The sample holds many counts of this clonotype. This chain connects TRBV27 to TRBJ2-1; D ambiguous. The CDR3 loop spans 16 amino acids. V was cut by 4 bases and J by 0 bases, with 13 bases left in between. CDR1 and CDR2 from the germline V gene are MNHEY and SMNVEV (reference sequence). CDR3 in DNA: TGTGCCAGCAGTTCGGATGGCCTCGGCTCCTACAATGAGCAGTTCTTC. Its protein product is CASSSDGLGSYNEQFF.

The J gene is TRBJ1-1, the V gene TRBV18; 8 positions agree with TRBD1. This CDR3 comprises 18 residues. With V trimmed by 3 bases and J by 3 bases, 15 bases remained unmatched. Germline CDR1 is KGHSH and CDR2 is LQKENI. This CDR3 is CASSPRAGGRYVDTEAFF. The DNA for the CDR3 is TGTGCCAGCTCACCCCGGGCAGGGGGCAGATACGTGGACACTGAAGCTTTCTTT. Looking up the rest from reference TRBV18 and TRBJ1-1 gives the full variable domain: NAGVMQNPRHLVRRRGQEARLRCSPMKGHSHVYWYRQLPEEGLKFMVYLQKENIIDESGMPKERFSAEFPKEGPSILRIQQVVRGDSAAYFCASSPRAGGRYVDTEAFFGQGTRLTVV.

The chain is built from TRBV12-3 or TRBV12-4 and TRBJ2-3; a weak D match, TRBD1 (6 bases). Trimming pared 1 base from V and 1 base from J, leaving 15 bases between. The CDR3 is made up of 17 amino acids. The CDR3 DNA follows: TGTGCCAGCAGTTTAGATCGAAGTGCAGGGGGCACAGATACGCAGTATTTT. It encodes CASSLDRSAGGTDTQYF.

This clonotype was counted only a few times. The chain employs TRBV21-1 and TRBJ2-1; the D call in the table, TRBD1, was not verified against the DNA. TRBV21-1 is recorded as a pseudogene. The CDR3 totals 17 residues. The CDR3 DNA sequence: TGTGCCAGCAGCGGATGGGGGGTCTGTACCCCGTACAATGAGCAGTTCTTC. This translates into CASSGWGVCTPYNEQFF.

The chain has TRBV3-1 and TRBJ1-1; maybe TRBD1 (6 bases). Germline V CDR1 and CDR2: LGHDT, YNNKEL (reference sequence). This CDR3 spans 12 amino acids. The germline V and J ends were trimmed by 5 bases and 9 bases, with 13 bases remaining between them. The CDR3 coding sequence is TGTGCCAGCAGCAATACCGGACAGCAAGCTTTCTTT. It specifies CASSNTGQQAFF.

The V and J genes are TRBV29-1 and TRBJ1-1; D might be TRBD1 (6 bases). The V end lost 7 bases, the J end lost 7 bases, and 16 bases lay between the germline ends. The CDR3 spans 12 residues. The germline gives CDR1 SQVTM, CDR2 ANQGSEA. The CDR3 loop reads CSAKGQRFEAFF. The CDR3 DNA reads TGCAGCGCCAAAGGACAGCGCTTTGAAGCTTTCTTT.

The chain couples TRBV12-3 or TRBV12-4 to TRBJ2-4; 10 bases are shared with TRBD1. After removal of 7 bases from V and 5 bases from J, the junction contained 5 bases not matched to a gene. CDR3 size: 14 residues. For the CDR3, the DNA is TGTGCCAGCACCAGACAGGGGGCTCAAAACATTCAGTACTTC. Residues: CASTRQGAQNIQYF.

This clonotype appeared a few times. This chain links TRBV7-9 with TRBJ2-5, with a weak D call TRBD2 (6 bases). Germline values: CDR1 SEHNR, CDR2 FQNEAQ (reference sequence). The CDR3 totals 15 residues. Trimming shortened V by 1 base and J by 5 bases, and 14 bases separated the two germline ends. CDR3 sequence reads: CASSLGGGVTETQYF. CDR3 DNA sequence: TGTGCCAGCAGCTTAGGTGGAGGGGTCACTGAGACCCAGTACTTC.

This clonotype was counted at least ten times. The chain uses TRBV12-3 or TRBV12-4 and TRBJ2-6; no reliable D call. V dropped 3 bases and J dropped 2 bases, with 8 bases sitting between them. The CDR3 has 15 amino acids. The CDR3 sequence is CASSLVLPGANVLTF. The DNA of the CDR3 is TGTGCCAGCAGTTTGGTTCTCCCTGGGGCCAACGTCCTGACTTTC.

The V gene is TRBV2, the J gene TRBJ1-5; 11 nucleotides match TRBD1. Germline CDR1 SNHLY, CDR2 FYNNEI. The V and J ends lost 6 bases and 6 bases, in that order; junction bases with no gene match: 4. The CDR3 is made up of 14 amino acids. The CDR3 sequence is CASRGDRGAQPQHF. The DNA of the CDR3 is TGTGCCAGCAGGGGGGACAGGGGGGCTCAGCCCCAGCATTTT. Full variable domain (outside the CDR3, taken from reference TRBV2 and TRBJ1-5): EPEVTQTPSHQVTQMGQEVILRCVPISNHLYFYWYRQILGQKVEFLVSFYNNEISEKSEIFDDQFSVERPDGSNFTLKIRSTKLEDSAMYFCASRGDRGAQPQHFGDGTRLSIL.

This clonotype has only a few counts. This sequence joins TRBV30 and TRBJ1-4, with D possibly matching TRBD1 (6 bases). Per germline, CDR1 GTSNPN and CDR2 SVGIG (reference sequence). Trimming pared 5 bases from V and 10 bases from J, leaving 23 bases between. This CDR3 has 15 amino acids. The CDR3 loop is CAWDRMGATRGKLFF. The CDR3 bases are TGTGCCTGGGATCGGATGGGGGCGACCAGGGGAAAACTGTTTTTT. The whole variable domain, filled in from reference TRBV30 and TRBJ1-4, reads SQTIHQWPATLVQPVGSPLSLECTVEGTSNPNLYWYRQAAGRGLQLLFYSVGIGQISSEVPQNLSASRPQDRQFILSSKKLLLSDSGFYLCAWDRMGATRGKLFFGSGTQLSVL.